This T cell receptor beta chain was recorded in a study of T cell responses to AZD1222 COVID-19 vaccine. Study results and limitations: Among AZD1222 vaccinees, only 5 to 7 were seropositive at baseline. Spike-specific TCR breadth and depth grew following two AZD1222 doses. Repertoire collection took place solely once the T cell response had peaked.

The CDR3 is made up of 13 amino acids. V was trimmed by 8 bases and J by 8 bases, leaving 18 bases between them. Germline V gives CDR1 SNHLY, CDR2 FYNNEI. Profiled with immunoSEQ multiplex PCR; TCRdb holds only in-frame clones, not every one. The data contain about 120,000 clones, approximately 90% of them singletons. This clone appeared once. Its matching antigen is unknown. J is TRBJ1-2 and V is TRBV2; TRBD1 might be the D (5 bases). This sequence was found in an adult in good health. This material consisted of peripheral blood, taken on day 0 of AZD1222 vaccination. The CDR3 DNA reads TGTGCCAGCCGGGACGGCACGCGGCGAGGCTACACCTTC. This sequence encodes CASRDGTRRGYTF. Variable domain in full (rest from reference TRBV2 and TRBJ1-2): EPEVTQTPSHQVTQMGQEVILRCVPISNHLYFYWYRQILGQKVEFLVSFYNNEISEKSEIFDDQFSVERPDGSNFTLKIRSTKLEDSAMYFCASRDGTRRGYTFGSGTRLTVV.